Listed below are T cell receptor beta chains from one sample, sequenced in a study of T-cell memory formation after mild COVID-19. TCRdb called the 5' RACE reads again in MiXCR, with one record for every CDR3 protein. The sample records approximately 570,000 distinct CDR3 sequences, about a sixth being singletons. Specimen: PBMCs or a T cell subset sorted from them (not recorded which). The receptors shown here come from an adult woman who had mild COVID-19 (a few samples of this study predate the infection). Cell type and time point are not known. Both conserved end residues are part of each CDR3. A D gene is named only where the DNA matches it firmly. Clone size, where shown, is once, few, many, or a class for clones that have expanded.

v_call	j_call	clone_size	d_call	cdr3_nt	cdr3_aa
TRBV20-1	TRBJ2-7	few	TRBD2	TGCAGTGCTAGAGATCCCTCGGGGACTAGATCCTACGAGCAGTACTTC	CSARDPSGTRSYEQYF
TRBV6-5	TRBJ1-1	.	TRBD1	TGTGCCAGCTTCAGGCGGTACAGGGGGCTCGACACTGAAGCTTTCTTT	CASFRRYRGLDTEAFF
TRBV5-5	TRBJ1-6	.	.	TGTGCCAGCAGCTGGGCCCTATCTCGACCCCTCCACTTT	CASSWALSRPLHF
TRBV10-3	TRBJ1-5	.	.	TGTGCCATCAGTGAACCGACGAGCAATCAGCCCCAGCATTTT	CAISEPTSNQPQHF
TRBV6-5	TRBJ2-1	few	TRBD2	TGTGCCAGCAGCCCCTTTAGCGGGGCTAGCAATGAGCAGTTCTTC	CASSPFSGASNEQFF
TRBV12-3/TRBV12-4	TRBJ2-3	.	.	TGTGCCAGCAGTGATCTGTGGGGGGCCACAGATACGCAGTATTTT	CASSDLWGATDTQYF
TRBV29-1	TRBJ2-7	once	.	TGCAGCGTTGCAGGACTGGAGCCCTACGAGCAGTACTTC	CSVAGLEPYEQYF
TRBV5-8	TRBJ2-2	.	TRBD2	TGTGCCAGCAGCCCGAACCCTCGGTGGGGGACTAGGAACACCGGGGAGCTGTTTTTT	CASSPNPRWGTRNTGELFF
TRBV24-1	TRBJ2-7	few	.	TGTGCCACCAGTGATTCGCCCGGGAAAGGTCCCTACGAGCAGTACTTC	CATSDSPGKGPYEQYF
TRBV6-6	TRBJ1-2	few	.	TGTGCCAGCAGTTATTCGGACCGATCCTCTAACTATGGCTACACCTTC	CASSYSDRSSNYGYTF
TRBV7-9	TRBJ1-2	few	.	TGTGCCAGCAGCTTAGTCTCTGGGTTTGATGGCTACACCTTC	CASSLVSGFDGYTF
TRBV5-1	TRBJ1-1	few	.	TGCGCCAGCAGTCCTGGAGGGACCACTGAAGCTTTCTTT	CASSPGGTTEAFF
TRBV20-1	TRBJ1-1	.	.	TGCAGTGCTAGACAGGGCAGCCGGGGCACTGAAGCTTTCTTT	CSARQGSRGTEAFF
TRBV12-3/TRBV12-4	TRBJ2-2	many	.	TGTGCCAGCAGTCCACAAGGGGCGAACACCGGGGAGCTGTTTTTT	CASSPQGANTGELFF
TRBV12-3/TRBV12-4	TRBJ1-1	many	.	TGTGCCAGCAGTTTAAGGGGGATGAACACTGAAGCTTTCTTT	CASSLRGMNTEAFF
TRBV27	TRBJ2-7	few	.	TGTGCCAGCAGTTCGAGTTCGGTGGGCGAGCAGTACTTC	CASSSSSVGEQYF
TRBV29-1	TRBJ2-7	few	TRBD1	TGCAGCGTTGAAGATGAGGGGACAGGCTCCTACGAGCAGTACTTC	CSVEDEGTGSYEQYF